These 32 T cell receptor beta chains share one sample of origin, sequenced in a study of regulatory and conventional T cells in RAG deficiency. Regulatory T cells were sorted from blood as CD4+ CD25-high CD127-low cells. Sequenced by immunoSEQ multiplex PCR; TCRdb stores in-frame clones only, minus some. The table includes more than 9,500 clones, approximately 94% detected once. This sample also appeared in a second study, on regulatory T cells. This second report adds: Amplification used 52 TRBV primers and 13 TRBJ primers.

Material for sequencing was CD127- CD25+ CD4+ Tregs sorted from blood. These receptor sequences come from a human donor in good health.

J is TRBJ2-5 and V is TRBV2; 8 bases map to TRBD1. V shed 3 bases and J 5 bases; nucleotides not matched to a gene: 8. Germline V gene data show CDR1 as SNHLY and CDR2 as FYNNEI. The CDR3 sequence is 15 residues long. CDR3 nucleotides: TGTGCCAGCAGTGACAGGGGGCGAAATCTGGAGACCCAGTACTTC. It specifies CASSDRGRNLETQYF. Looking up the rest from reference TRBV2 and TRBJ2-5 gives the full variable domain: EPEVTQTPSHQVTQMGQEVILRCVPISNHLYFYWYRQILGQKVEFLVSFYNNEISEKSEIFDDQFSVERPDGSNFTLKIRSTKLEDSAMYFCASSDRGRNLETQYFGPGTRLLVL.

The J gene is TRBJ2-7, the V gene TRBV7-9; D gene unclear. Trimming shortened V by 5 bases and J by 4 bases, and 12 bases separated the two germline ends. The germline V gene encodes CDR1 SEHNR and CDR2 FQNEAQ (reference sequence). The CDR3 is made up of 13 amino acids. The CDR3 coding sequence is TGTGCCAGCAGCCCCCGGTCGAGGTACGAGCAGTACTTC. Translation gives CASSPRSRYEQYF.

J is TRBJ1-1 and V is TRBV2; unclear D gene. V gave up 7 bases and J gave up 0 bases, with 15 bases separating them. The germline V gene encodes CDR1 SNHLY and CDR2 FYNNEI. The CDR3 runs to 15 residues. CDR3 region: CASTQEGYMNTEAFF. Here the CDR3 DNA reads TGTGCCAGCACCCAGGAGGGTTACATGAACACTGAAGCTTTCTTT.

The chain combines TRBV5-1 with TRBJ2-7; 7 bases line up with TRBD2. Trimming at V came to 2 bases and at J to 0 bases, leaving 5 bases not matched to a gene. Per the germline V gene, CDR1 is SGHRS and CDR2 is YFSETQ. The CDR3 has 15 residues. The CDR3 spells CASSFGLAASYEQYF. The CDR3, as DNA: TGCGCCAGCAGCTTTGGGCTAGCGGCCTCCTACGAGCAGTACTTC.

DNA for the CDR3: TGTGCCAGCAGTTACAGTCGGGGGGTTGGAGAGACCCAGTACTTC. Amino acid sequence: CASSYSRGVGETQYF. V usage is TRBV6-5 and J usage is TRBJ2-5; 7 bases are shared with TRBD2. With 2 bases clipped from V and 4 bases from J, the junction kept 7 bases outside the gene matches. This CDR3 comprises 15 residues. The germline gives CDR1 MNHEY, CDR2 SVGAGI.

The J gene is TRBJ1-2, the V gene TRBV5-1; maybe TRBD1 (5 bases). Looked up from germline, CDR1 is SGHRS and CDR2 is YFSETQ. Trimming removed 3 bases at V and 4 bases at J, with 13 bases between. The CDR3 extends over 14 amino acids. The DNA for the CDR3 is TGCGCCAGCAGCTCGCAGGGCTCAGGCTATGGCTACACCTTC. This translates into CASSSQGSGYGYTF.

V gene TRBV7-9 combines with J gene TRBJ1-1; 8 bases line up with TRBD1. J was trimmed by 5 bases and V by 3 bases; bases with no gene match: 8. The CDR3 contains 15 residues. Germline V gene sequence: CDR1 SEHNR, CDR2 FQNEAQ (reference sequence). This chain's CDR3 is CASSFPPGGRTEAFF. The CDR3 nucleotides are TGTGCCAGCAGCTTTCCTCCAGGGGGCCGGACTGAAGCTTTCTTT.

The count of this clone is one. This chain uses TRBV11-2 with TRBJ1-6; no firm D call. Germline lookup yields CDR1 SGHAT and CDR2 FQNNGV. Trimming shortened V by 0 bases and J by 0 bases, and 9 bases separated the two germline ends. CDR3 length equals 17 residues. CDR3 loop: CASSLEAPSSYNSPLHF. The CDR3 region has the DNA TGTGCCAGCAGCTTAGAAGCGCCCAGCTCCTATAATTCACCCCTCCACTTT.

This clone occurred once. CDR3: CASSPTGNYGYTF. The CDR3 bases are TGTGCCAGCAGCCCTACAGGAAACTATGGCTACACCTTC. The genes are TRBV27 and TRBJ1-2; possible D gene TRBD1, 5 bases. Looked up from germline, CDR1 is MNHEY and CDR2 is SMNVEV (reference sequence). This CDR3 has 13 amino acids. Trimming took 6 bases from V and 2 from J, leaving 10 bases between them.

This clone came up once. This same CDR3 is encoded by further DNA sequences in the sample. The V call is TRBV6-5, the J call TRBJ1-1; maybe TRBD1 (6 bases). The CDR3 consists of 14 residues. V was shortened by 8 bases and J by 4 bases, with 17 bases between the two germline ends. Germline lookup yields CDR1 MNHEY and CDR2 SVGAGI. CDR3 loop: CASGTRRGGTEAFF. CDR3 sequence (DNA): TGTGCCAGCGGCACCCGGAGGGGGGGCACTGAAGCTTTCTTT.

The J gene is TRBJ1-2, the V gene TRBV5-1; D is ambiguous. V lost 0 bases and J lost 4, with 16 bases in between. Looked up from germline, CDR1 is SGHRS and CDR2 is YFSETQ. The CDR3 runs 16 residues. Here the CDR3 reads CASSLGSAEVGYGYTF. DNA of the CDR3: TGCGCCAGCAGCTTGGGGAGTGCGGAAGTGGGCTATGGCTACACCTTC.

The rearrangement links TRBV6-5 to TRBJ2-3; perhaps TRBD2 as D (6 bases). This CDR3 is 14 amino acids long. Germline-derived CDR1 and CDR2 are MNHEY and SVGAGI. V was trimmed by 4 bases and J by 0 bases, leaving 8 bases between them. DNA for the CDR3: TGTGCCAGCAGTTCTAGCGCGAGCACAGATACGCAGTATTTT. This gives the protein CASSSSASTDTQYF.

The V call is TRBV6-1, the J call TRBJ2-7, with D unresolved. The germline gives CDR1 MNHNS, CDR2 SASEGT. The CDR3 runs 12 residues. V was clipped by 8 bases and J by 9 bases, with 17 bases between them. CDR3 DNA sequence: TGTGCCAGCTTCACGGGTTCGGTTGGGCAGTACTTC. Amino acid sequence: CASFTGSVGQYF.

The rearrangement links TRBV2 to TRBJ1-5, with D unclear. The germline V gene has CDR1 SNHLY and CDR2 FYNNEI. This CDR3 spans 14 amino acids. The V end was cut by 4 bases, the J end by 2 bases, with 9 bases between. This CDR3 reads CASSVYTRNQPQHF. The CDR3, as DNA: TGTGCCAGCAGTGTGTACACACGCAATCAGCCCCAGCATTTT.

This clone is a singleton in its sample. The V and J genes are TRBV2 and TRBJ1-6; D unclear. The germline V and J ends were trimmed by 2 bases and 6 bases, with 11 bases remaining between them. The CDR3 has 15 residues. CDR1 and CDR2 from the germline V gene are SNHLY and FYNNEI. The CDR3 region has the DNA TGTGCCAGCAGTGAATCGCAGAACGCTAATTCACCCCTCCACTTT. This encodes CASSESQNANSPLHF.

The DNA for the CDR3 is TGTGCCAGCAGCCGGGACAGGGTCTCTGGCTACACCTTC. Its translation: CASSRDRVSGYTF. V is TRBV7-9 and J is TRBJ1-2, with 9 nucleotides matching TRBD1. The CDR3 is 13 residues long. The V gene end was trimmed by 5 bases and the J gene end by 7 bases; junction bases not matched to a gene: 5. The germline gives CDR1 SEHNR, CDR2 FQNEAQ (reference sequence).

This clone was recorded only once. The gene calls are TRBV11-2 and TRBJ2-1; D is possibly TRBD2 (5 bases). V lost 5 bases to trimming and J lost 4 bases, with 9 bases between them. Germline V gene data show CDR1 as SGHAT and CDR2 as FQNNGV. The CDR3 sequence is 13 residues long. The CDR3 nucleotides are TGTGCCAGCAGCCCGACGGGGTACAATGAGCAGTTCTTC. Translating it yields CASSPTGYNEQFF.

The CDR3, as DNA: TGTGCCAGCAGCTTAGGGGGGTTGGGTAGGGCAGGGGTTTATGGCTACACCTTC. It translates to CASSLGGLGRAGVYGYTF. This chain connects TRBV7-2 to TRBJ1-2; possibly TRBD1 for D (6 bases). The CDR3 sequence is 18 residues long. The germline CDR1 and CDR2 sequences are SGHTA and FQGNSA. Trimming left V 1 base short and J 5 bases short, with 23 bases between.

J is TRBJ1-1 and V is TRBV5-1; the D is unclear. The V gene's germline CDR1 is SGHRS and CDR2 YFSETQ. CDR3 length: 13 amino acids. V lost 4 bases, J lost 1 base, and 8 bases lay in between. CDR3 sequence reads: CASSQTANTEAFF. For the CDR3, the DNA is TGCGCCAGCAGCCAAACAGCGAACACTGAAGCTTTCTTT.

The V call is TRBV5-4, the J call TRBJ1-1; D remains ambiguous. V lost 0 bases, J lost 3 bases, and 9 bases lay in between. There are 14 residues in the CDR3. Germline V gene sequence: CDR1 SGHNT, CDR2 YYREEE (reference sequence). CDR3 region: CASSLAGGYTEAFF. CDR3 in DNA: TGTGCCAGCAGCTTGGCCGGAGGGTACACTGAAGCTTTCTTT.

The chain has TRBV7-6 and TRBJ1-1, with 7 bases lining up with TRBD1. Unmatched junction bases numbered 9, after V lost 1 base and J lost 7 bases. The CDR3 contains 15 residues. Germline V gives CDR1 SGHVS, CDR2 FNYEAQ. CDR3 DNA sequence: TGTGCCAGCAGCTTAGAACAGGGGAGGTACGTTGAAGCTTTCTTT. Protein product: CASSLEQGRYVEAFF. The full variable domain, completed using reference TRBV7-6 and TRBJ1-1, is GAGVSQSPRYKVTKRGQDVALRCDPISGHVSLYWYRQALGQGPEFLTYFNYEAQQDKSGLPNDRFSAERPEGSISTLTIQRTEQRDSAMYRCASSLEQGRYVEAFFGQGTRLTVV.

This chain links TRBV21-1 with TRBJ2-3; the table calls TRBD2, which could not be checked here. TRBV21-1 is a listed pseudogene. The CDR3 covers 17 residues. The CDR3 bases are TGTGCCAGCAGCAAAGCAGAGGATCCTACTGGCACAGATACGCAGTATTTT. It translates to CASSKAEDPTGTDTQYF.

The chain couples TRBV28 to TRBJ2-3; 10 nucleotides line up with TRBD1. After removal of 6 bases from V and 5 bases from J, the junction contained 17 bases not matched to a gene. Per germline, CDR1 MDHEN and CDR2 SYDVKM. This CDR3 is built from 18 residues. The DNA for the CDR3 is TGTGCCAGCAGACGAGGGGCTTTTGGGACAGGGGCTGTAGATACGCAGTATTTT. It codes for CASRRGAFGTGAVDTQYF. The full variable domain, its missing parts supplied by reference TRBV28 and TRBJ2-3, is DVKVTQSSRYLVKRTGEKVFLECVQDMDHENMFWYRQDPGLGLRLIYFSYDVKMKEKGDIPEGYSVSREKKERFSLILESASTNQTSMYLCASRRGAFGTGAVDTQYFGPGTRLTVL.

The chain links TRBV27 to TRBJ1-2; 7 bases align to TRBD1. From germline, CDR1 is MNHEY and CDR2 SMNVEV (reference sequence). There are 14 residues in the CDR3. The junction had 11 bases not matched to a gene; V was cut back by 5 bases and J by 8 bases. CDR3 loop: CASSNPGGFGGYTF. The CDR3 DNA reads as TGTGCCAGCAGTAACCCAGGGGGTTTTGGCGGCTACACCTTC.

The rearrangement joins TRBV5-1 to TRBJ2-3; D may be TRBD1 (6 bases). Trimming pared 2 bases from V and 3 bases from J, leaving 10 bases between. Germline CDR1 is SGHRS and CDR2 is YFSETQ. The CDR3 has 14 amino acids. CDR3: CASSLQGWTDTQYF. The CDR3 nucleotides read TGCGCCAGCAGCTTACAGGGTTGGACAGATACGCAGTATTTT.

The chain carries TRBV21-1 and TRBJ1-5; the D segment call TRBD1 is taken from the table without a DNA check. TRBV21-1 is listed as a pseudogene. The CDR3 has 16 amino acids. CDR3 in amino acids: CASFGRRDRSNQPQHF. DNA for the CDR3: TGTGCCAGCTTTGGCCGCCGGGACAGGAGCAATCAGCCCCAGCATTTT.

The chain couples TRBV5-4 to TRBJ2-7, with D possibly TRBD1 on 6 matching bases. Trimming removed 0 bases at V and 5 bases at J, with 12 bases between. The CDR3 contains 14 residues. CDR1 is SGHNT, CDR2 YYREEE, per germline (reference sequence). CDR3 in DNA: TGTGCCAGCAGCTTGGTGGGGGCCGAGGACGAGCAGTACTTC. Protein product: CASSLVGAEDEQYF.

The chain is built from TRBV6-6 and TRBJ1-5, with D tentatively TRBD1 (6 bases). The CDR3 has 15 residues. The V gene lost 0 bases and the J gene lost 4 bases, with 10 bases spanning the gap. From germline, CDR1 is MNHNY and CDR2 SVGAGI (reference sequence). In DNA form, the CDR3 reads TGTGCCAGCAGTTACTCGAGACAGGCGAATCAGCCCCAGCATTTT. Encoded protein: CASSYSRQANQPQHF.

The gene calls are TRBV9 and TRBJ2-7; no firm D call. Trimming took 0 bases from V and 1 from J, leaving 17 bases between them. Per the germline V gene, CDR1 is SGDLS and CDR2 is YYNGEE. The CDR3 contains 17 residues. The CDR3 loop is CASSVDPPSTFSYEQYF. CDR3 DNA: TGTGCCAGCAGCGTAGACCCCCCTTCGACATTTTCCTACGAGCAGTACTTC.

The chain has TRBV6-1 and TRBJ1-5; the D gene is possibly TRBD1 (6 bases). CDR1 and CDR2 from the germline V gene are MNHNS and SASEGT. The CDR3 has 14 amino acids. V was clipped by 6 bases and J by 3 bases, with 12 bases between them. The chain's CDR3 is CASSSGHPNQPQHF. The CDR3 region has the DNA TGTGCCAGCAGCTCGGGACACCCCAATCAGCCCCAGCATTTT.

The chain recombines TRBV5-1 with TRBJ1-1; TRBD1 is a possible D gene (5 bases). The CDR3 length is 15 residues. In germline, CDR1 is SGHRS, CDR2 YFSETQ. Trimming removed 0 bases from V and 0 bases from J, with 9 bases in between. The CDR3, as DNA: TGCGCCAGCAGCTTGGGGCCAGGGTTGAACACTGAAGCTTTCTTT. It codes for CASSLGPGLNTEAFF.

A note on this clone: Distinct nucleotide sequences in the sample also encode this CDR3. This chain joins TRBV5-1 and TRBJ1-1; D call uncertain. The V and J ends lost 2 bases and 0 bases respectively, with 5 bases between them. This CDR3 has 13 residues. Per the germline V gene, CDR1 is SGHRS and CDR2 is YFSETQ. CDR3 region: CASSLAVNTEAFF. In nucleotides, the CDR3 is TGCGCCAGCAGCTTAGCGGTGAACACTGAAGCTTTCTTT.